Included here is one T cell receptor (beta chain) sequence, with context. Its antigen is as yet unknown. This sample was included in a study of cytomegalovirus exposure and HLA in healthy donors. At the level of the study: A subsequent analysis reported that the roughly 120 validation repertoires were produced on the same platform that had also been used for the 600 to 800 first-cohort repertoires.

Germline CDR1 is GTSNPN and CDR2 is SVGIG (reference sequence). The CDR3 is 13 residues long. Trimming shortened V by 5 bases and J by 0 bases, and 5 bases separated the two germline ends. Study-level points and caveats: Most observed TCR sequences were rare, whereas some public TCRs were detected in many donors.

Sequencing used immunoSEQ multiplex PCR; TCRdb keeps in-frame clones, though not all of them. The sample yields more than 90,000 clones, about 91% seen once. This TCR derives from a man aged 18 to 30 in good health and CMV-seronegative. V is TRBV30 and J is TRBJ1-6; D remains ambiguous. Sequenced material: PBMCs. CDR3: CAWGSSYNSPLHF. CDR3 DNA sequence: TGTGCCTGGGGGAGCTCCTATAATTCACCCCTCCACTTT.